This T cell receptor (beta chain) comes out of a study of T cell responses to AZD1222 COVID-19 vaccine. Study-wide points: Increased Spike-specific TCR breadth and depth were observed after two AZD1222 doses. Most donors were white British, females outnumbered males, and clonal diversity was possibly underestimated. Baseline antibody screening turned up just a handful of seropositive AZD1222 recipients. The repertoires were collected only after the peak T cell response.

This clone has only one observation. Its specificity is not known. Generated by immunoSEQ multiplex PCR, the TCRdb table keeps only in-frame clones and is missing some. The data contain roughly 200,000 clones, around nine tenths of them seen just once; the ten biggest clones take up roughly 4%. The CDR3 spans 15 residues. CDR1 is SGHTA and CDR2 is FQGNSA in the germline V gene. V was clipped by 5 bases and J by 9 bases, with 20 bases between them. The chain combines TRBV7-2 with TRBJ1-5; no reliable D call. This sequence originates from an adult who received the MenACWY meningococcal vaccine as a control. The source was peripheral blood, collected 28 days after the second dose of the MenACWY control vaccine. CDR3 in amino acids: CASSARRYELGPQHF. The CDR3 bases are TGTGCCAGCAGCGCCCGGAGATACGAGTTGGGGCCCCAGCATTTT.